These 26 T cell receptor beta chains were all obtained from the same sample, sequenced in a study of T-cell reconstitution after alpha-beta-depleted transplantation in children. It was with unique molecular identifiers that the TCRbeta library was prepared. TCRdb re-called the PCR reads through MiXCR, storing one row per CDR3 protein. The sample lists about 980,000 distinct CDR3 sequences, about 30% occurring once. Here the sequenced sample was PBMCs, mostly from graft donor cells, taken 360 days after TCRalphabeta/CD19-depleted stem cell transplant. These TCRs come from a boy less than two years old who had a stem cell transplant for SCID, so the T cells may come from the graft donor.

The J gene is TRBJ2-5, the V gene TRBV4-1; 7 bases fit TRBD1. The CDR3 consists of 18 residues. Germline loops: CDR1 MGHRA, CDR2 YSYEKL. The ends lost 0 bases at V and 2 bases at J; junction bases unmatched: 12. The CDR3 sequence is CASSQDGITTGMQETQYF. As DNA, the CDR3 is TGCGCCAGCAGCCAAGATGGTATTACGACAGGGATGCAAGAGACCCAGTACTTC.

This clonotype was picked up a small number of times. This rearrangement joins TRBV6-6 to TRBJ2-7; D might be TRBD1 (6 bases). Trimming cost V 10 bases and J 0 bases, with 10 bases left between them. The CDR3 spans 12 residues. Per germline, CDR1 MNHNY and CDR2 SVGAGI (reference sequence). CDR3 protein: CATGQSSYEQYF. CDR3 DNA: TGTGCCACAGGACAGAGCTCCTACGAGCAGTACTTC.

This chain links TRBV27 with TRBJ2-1, with 8 bases lining up with TRBD1. The CDR3 is made up of 15 amino acids. Germline CDR1 is MNHEY and CDR2 is SMNVEV (reference sequence). The V gene end was trimmed by 2 bases and the J gene end by 8 bases; junction bases not matched to a gene: 8. The CDR3 sequence: CASSLTGGNKDEQFF. The CDR3 DNA is TGTGCCAGCAGTTTAACAGGGGGAAACAAGGATGAGCAGTTCTTC.

In its sample, this clonotype was seen a few times. V gene TRBV12-3 or TRBV12-4 combines with J gene TRBJ1-2; the D is unclear. This CDR3 is built from 13 residues. Trimming pared 7 bases from V and 11 bases from J, leaving 20 bases between. CDR3 DNA: TGTGCCAGCACCCAGTCTAGAAATGGAGGGTACACCTTC. The encoded protein is CASTQSRNGGYTF.

This clonotype has more than one count but fewer than ten. This sequence joins TRBV6-1 and TRBJ1-3; no clear D. The germline V gene has CDR1 MNHNS and CDR2 SASEGT. With 6 bases removed from V and 0 bases from J, the gap between germline ends came to 9 bases. The CDR3 covers 14 residues. This chain's CDR3 is CASRDGGSGNTIYF. CDR3 sequence (DNA): TGTGCCAGCAGGGACGGCGGCTCTGGAAACACCATATATTTT.

The CDR3 coding sequence is TGCGCCACCCAGGCTGGGCCCAGCGTGAATGAGCAGTTCTTC. Encoded protein: CATQAGPSVNEQFF. The chain joins TRBV5-1 to TRBJ2-1; D not certain. V was clipped by 9 bases and J by 7 bases, with 20 bases between them. Looked up from germline, CDR1 is SGHRS and CDR2 is YFSETQ. The CDR3 covers 14 residues.

On this clonotype itself: At one boundary the junction diverges from the germline segment, which might be a read error. V usage is TRBV27 and J usage is TRBJ1-6; perhaps TRBD1 as D (5 bases). Germline CDR1 and CDR2: MNHEY and SMNVEV (reference sequence). CDR3 size: 14 residues. The CDR3 DNA is TGTGCCATCAGTTTGGGGCCCAGAAACCAACCCCTCCACTTT. It encodes CAISLGPRNQPLHF.

This clonotype was counted between two and nine times. The genes are TRBV20-1 and TRBJ2-7; TRBD2 might be the D (6 bases). Germline V lookup: CDR1 DFQATT, CDR2 SNEGSKA (reference sequence). This CDR3 has 14 residues. The germline V and J ends were trimmed by 0 bases and 0 bases, with 9 bases remaining between them. The CDR3 DNA is TGCAGTGCTAGAGAGGAGGGAAGCTCCTACGAGCAGTACTTC. This translates into CSAREEGSSYEQYF.

The chain is built from TRBV20-1 and TRBJ2-1, with 9 bases fitting TRBD2. V shed 6 bases, J shed 6 bases, and the junction held 12 bases outside the gene matches. Looked up from germline, CDR1 is DFQATT and CDR2 is SNEGSKA (reference sequence). This CDR3 has 15 amino acids. The CDR3 DNA follows: TGCAGTGCCAAGAGGGGCGGGGGGGCCGGCAATGAGCAGTTCTTC. Amino acids: CSAKRGGGAGNEQFF.

This clonotype was seen more than once but under ten times. The chain joins TRBV20-1 to TRBJ1-2; a weak D match, TRBD1 (5 bases). The V gene's germline CDR1 is DFQATT and CDR2 SNEGSKA (reference sequence). V lost 5 bases to trimming and J lost 3 bases, with 10 bases between them. CDR3 size: 12 residues. CDR3 amino acids: CSASGTDYGYTF. In DNA form, the CDR3 reads TGCAGTGCTTCTGGGACGGACTATGGCTACACCTTC.

This clonotype has more than one count but fewer than ten. The CDR3 DNA reads as TGCAGTGCTCCCCGGGACACCGGGCCCCAGCATTTT. Its protein is CSAPRDTGPQHF. This chain uses TRBV20-1 with TRBJ1-5; a weak D match, TRBD1 (6 bases). The CDR3 length is 12 residues. Germline CDR1 is DFQATT and CDR2 is SNEGSKA (reference sequence). With 5 bases removed from V and 9 bases from J, the gap between germline ends came to 14 bases.

The rearrangement links TRBV2 to TRBJ2-7, with TRBD1 matching over 10 bases. CDR1 is SNHLY, CDR2 FYNNEI, per germline. V shed 8 bases and J 2 bases; nucleotides not matched to a gene: 9. This CDR3 comprises 15 residues. The DNA for the CDR3 is TGTGCCAGCTCCCCGGGGGACAGGGGTACCTACGAGCAGTACTTC. Its protein product is CASSPGDRGTYEQYF. Full variable domain (missing parts from reference TRBV2 and TRBJ2-7): EPEVTQTPSHQVTQMGQEVILRCVPISNHLYFYWYRQILGQKVEFLVSFYNNEISEKSEIFDDQFSVERPDGSNFTLKIRSTKLEDSAMYFCASSPGDRGTYEQYFGPGTRLTVT.

The rearrangement links TRBV20-1 to TRBJ1-6, with D perhaps TRBD1 (6 bases). CDR1 and CDR2 from the germline V gene are DFQATT and SNEGSKA (reference sequence). V was shortened by 4 bases and J by 5 bases, with 15 bases between the two germline ends. This CDR3 is built from 15 residues. The CDR3, as DNA: TGCAGTGCTACAGGGGCCCCGAGAAATAATTCACCCCTCCACTTT. This encodes CSATGAPRNNSPLHF.

This clonotype occurred a few times. J is TRBJ1-1 and V is TRBV12-3 or TRBV12-4; D remains unclear. V was clipped by 6 bases and J by 3 bases, with 14 bases between them. The CDR3 totals 14 residues. The CDR3 loop reads CASRKTGSDTEAFF. The DNA of the CDR3 is TGTGCCAGCAGGAAGACGGGAAGTGACACTGAAGCTTTCTTT.

This sequence joins TRBV5-1 and TRBJ1-2, with a possible D match to TRBD1 (6 bases). The CDR3 totals 13 residues. The germline V and J ends were trimmed by 0 bases and 8 bases, with 11 bases remaining between them. From germline, CDR1 is SGHRS and CDR2 YFSETQ. For the CDR3, the DNA is TGCGCCAGCAGCTTGGGGCAGGGGTCCGGCTACACCTTC. Its protein is CASSLGQGSGYTF.

This clonotype was counted many times. This chain connects TRBV9 to TRBJ2-1; 10 bases are a match to TRBD2. Germline CDR1 is SGDLS and CDR2 is YYNGEE. The CDR3 is made up of 15 amino acids. The junction had 3 bases not matched to a gene; V was cut back by 0 bases and J by 6 bases. The CDR3 DNA reads as TGTGCCAGCAGCGTAGAAGGACTAGCGGTCAATGAGCAGTTCTTC. Encoded protein: CASSVEGLAVNEQFF.

This chain connects TRBV4-1 to TRBJ1-5; D gene ambiguous. Trimming pared 0 bases from V and 3 bases from J, leaving 12 bases between. From germline, CDR1 is MGHRA and CDR2 YSYEKL. This CDR3 is built from 16 residues. The CDR3 reads CASSQDLAKPNQPQHF. In DNA, the CDR3 is TGCGCCAGCAGCCAAGATCTGGCCAAGCCCAATCAGCCCCAGCATTTT.

This clonotype was recorded only once. This CDR3 is CASSWEIGEQFF. The CDR3 DNA sequence: TGTGCCAGCAGCTGGGAGATAGGTGAGCAGTTCTTC. The chain couples TRBV5-5 to TRBJ2-1; a possible D gene is TRBD2 (5 bases). Per the germline V gene, CDR1 is SGHKS and CDR2 is YYEKEE (reference sequence). Trimming took 3 bases from V and 9 from J, leaving 10 bases between them. The CDR3 totals 12 residues.

This clonotype was detected only a few times. The chain joins TRBV7-2 to TRBJ2-7; 7 bases fit TRBD2. V lost 3 bases to trimming and J lost 4 bases; unmatched junction nucleotides: 9. The CDR3 is 15 amino acids. Germline loops: CDR1 SGHTA, CDR2 FQGNSA. The CDR3 nucleotides read TGTGCCAGCAGCTTTGGGATTTTCGGGGGGTACGAGCAGTACTTC. Amino acid sequence: CASSFGIFGGYEQYF.

The rearrangement links TRBV28 to TRBJ2-4, with a possible D match to TRBD1 (5 bases). Germline V gene data show CDR1 as MDHEN and CDR2 as SYDVKM. The CDR3 totals 18 residues. V lost 3 bases and J lost 0, with 18 bases in between. The CDR3 reads CASSFRRPDRLAKNIQYF. CDR3 DNA sequence: TGTGCCAGCAGTTTCAGAAGACCCGACAGACTAGCCAAAAACATTCAGTACTTC.

This clonotype was detected only a few times. The genes are TRBV5-5 and TRBJ2-5; 9 nucleotides align to TRBD2. Unmatched junction bases numbered 8, after V lost 0 bases and J lost 2 bases. The CDR3 is made up of 17 amino acids. CDR1 and CDR2 (germline): SGHKS, YYEKEE (reference sequence). The CDR3 loop is CASSLGSSGGYQETQYF. CDR3 sequence (DNA): TGTGCCAGCAGCTTGGGGAGTAGCGGGGGATATCAAGAGACCCAGTACTTC.

V gene TRBV12-3 or TRBV12-4 combines with J gene TRBJ2-2; TRBD1 matches 7 bases. V was pared by 5 bases and J by 4 bases, with 10 bases of the junction left unmatched. The CDR3 is 16 residues long. The CDR3 nucleotides read TGTGCCAGCAGTCAAAACAGGGGTGCGGGCACCGGGGAGCTGTTTTTT. Translated, it gives CASSQNRGAGTGELFF.

The chain links TRBV2 to TRBJ2-1; 7 bases line up with TRBD1. Per the germline V gene, CDR1 is SNHLY and CDR2 is FYNNEI. There are 14 residues in the CDR3. V lost 8 bases and J lost 7; bases outside the gene matches: 11. Written as DNA, the CDR3 is TGTGCCAGCCTTAGCATTGGCAGGGGGAATGAGCAGTTCTTC. Translating it yields CASLSIGRGNEQFF. The complete variable domain, with remaining parts taken from reference TRBV2 and TRBJ2-1, reads EPEVTQTPSHQVTQMGQEVILRCVPISNHLYFYWYRQILGQKVEFLVSFYNNEISEKSEIFDDQFSVERPDGSNFTLKIRSTKLEDSAMYFCASLSIGRGNEQFFGPGTRLTVL.

This clonotype was found a few times. The chain is built from TRBV7-9 and TRBJ2-1; TRBD2 might be the D (6 bases). The CDR3 contains 14 residues. Germline assignment: CDR1 SEHNR and CDR2 FQNEAQ (reference sequence). Trimming shortened V by 4 bases and J by 8 bases, and 15 bases separated the two germline ends. In DNA, the CDR3 is TGTGCCAGCAGCTCCGGGACTTCTGGAGATGAGCAGTTCTTC. Its translation is CASSSGTSGDEQFF.

The chain is built from TRBV20-1 and TRBJ1-4; no clear D gene. CDR1 is DFQATT and CDR2 is SNEGSKA in the germline V gene (reference sequence). Trimming took off 7 bases at V and 10 bases at J, with 16 bases between the two ends. This CDR3 spans 12 amino acids. In DNA form, the CDR3 reads TGCAGTGTAGGCCAGACCCTTGGAAAACTGTTTTTT. Amino acid sequence: CSVGQTLGKLFF.

The rearrangement links TRBV24-1 to TRBJ2-3; no reliable D call. Trimming shortened V by 3 bases and J by 3 bases, and 9 bases separated the two germline ends. The CDR3 totals 14 residues. Germline V CDR1 and CDR2: KGHDR, SFDVKD. Here the CDR3 DNA reads TGTGCCACCAGTGATACGACCCCGACAGATACGCAGTATTTT. It encodes CATSDTTPTDTQYF.